One sample yielded the 12 T cell receptor beta chains listed below, sequenced in a study of OX40 agonist ivuxolimab in advanced cancers. Produced via immunoSEQ multiplex PCR; TCRdb's table is partial and in-frame only. The table shows roughly 59,000 clones, with 80% to 95% occurring only once. The input for sequencing was CD4+ or CD8+ T cells sorted from blood, taken in a trial of the OX40 agonist ivuxolimab. The receptors come from an adult with an advanced solid tumor such as melanoma, head and neck, liver or kidney cancer.

The chain uses TRBV11-3 and TRBJ2-2; 8 bases fit TRBD1. The CDR3 loop spans 16 amino acids. Germline V gene lookup returns CDR1 SGHNT and CDR2 YENEEA. With 5 bases clipped from V and 0 bases from J, the junction kept 5 bases outside the gene matches. The CDR3 nucleotides read TGTGCCAGCAGCCCCCGGGACAGGACGAACACCGGGGAGCTGTTTTTT. Translating it yields CASSPRDRTNTGELFF.

The chain uses TRBV27 and TRBJ1-2, with TRBD1 matching 8 bases. Germline CDR1 reads MNHEY; CDR2 reads SMNVEV (reference sequence). The CDR3 is 12 residues long. The V gene end was trimmed by 6 bases and the J gene end by 7 bases; junction bases not matched to a gene: 4. The CDR3 spells CASRQGALGYTF. CDR3 coding DNA: TGTGCCAGCAGGCAGGGGGCGCTTGGCTACACCTTC.

The rearrangement links TRBV18 to TRBJ2-1, with TRBD2 identical over 8 bases. V lost 3 bases and J lost 6; bases outside the gene matches: 13. The CDR3 is 17 amino acids. Germline V lookup: CDR1 KGHSH, CDR2 LQKENI. CDR3 DNA: TGTGCCAGCTCACCGCATCCCCGGACTAGCATGGCCAATGAGCAGTTCTTC. This translates into CASSPHPRTSMANEQFF.

The chain is built from TRBV4-1 and TRBJ2-7; no reliable D call. V was cut by 0 bases and J by 2 bases, with 8 bases left in between. This CDR3 comprises 14 residues. Germline values: CDR1 MGHRA, CDR2 YSYEKL. In nucleotides, the CDR3 is TGCGCCAGCAGCCAAGAACAGCCAGCCTACGAGCAGTACTTC. Amino acid sequence: CASSQEQPAYEQYF.

Only a few counts were recorded for this clone. The CDR3 DNA follows: TGCGCCAGCAGCTTGGGGGCCAACTACGAGCAGTACTTC. Translated: CASSLGANYEQYF. The V call is TRBV5-1, the J call TRBJ2-7; no clear D gene. This CDR3 has 13 amino acids. Germline V gene lookup returns CDR1 SGHRS and CDR2 YFSETQ. Trimming stripped 0 bases from V and 3 bases from J, with 7 bases between.

The rearrangement links TRBV5-1 to TRBJ2-3; weak D call: TRBD1 (5 bases). This CDR3 is 15 amino acids long. CDR1 and CDR2 (germline): SGHRS, YFSETQ. V was pared by 0 bases and J by 1 base, with 9 bases between. CDR3 residues: CASSLGGGGTDTQYF. The CDR3, as DNA: TGCGCCAGCAGCTTGGGGGGCGGCGGCACAGATACGCAGTATTTT.

The chain links TRBV29-1 to TRBJ1-1; D gene unclear. Per germline, CDR1 SQVTM and CDR2 ANQGSEA. This CDR3 is built from 12 residues. V lost 5 bases to trimming and J lost 1 base, with 8 bases between them. Written as DNA, the CDR3 is TGCAGCGTTCCCCGCGGGAACACTGAAGCTTTCTTT. Translating gives CSVPRGNTEAFF. The entire variable domain, with the rest obtained from reference TRBV29-1 and TRBJ1-1, is as follows: SAVISQKPSRDICQRGTSLTIQCQVDSQVTMMFWYRQQPGQSLTLIATANQGSEATYESGFVIDKFPISRPNLTFSTLTVSNMSPEDSSIYLCSVPRGNTEAFFGQGTRLTVV.

This clone was counted a single time. The chain combines TRBV11-2 with TRBJ1-4; no clear D. Trimming cost V 3 bases and J 7 bases, with 6 bases left between them. CDR3 length: 12 amino acids. Germline CDR1 reads SGHAT; CDR2 reads FQNNGV. The CDR3 DNA is TGTGCCAGCAGCTTTAGGCCTGAAAAACTGTTTTTT. It yields the protein CASSFRPEKLFF.

This chain joins TRBV29-1 and TRBJ2-1; no reliable D call. In germline, CDR1 is SQVTM, CDR2 ANQGSEA. The germline V and J ends were trimmed by 1 base and 5 bases, with 12 bases remaining between them. The CDR3 totals 14 residues. The CDR3 is CSVEVWDEDNEQFF. The CDR3 coding sequence is TGCAGCGTTGAAGTTTGGGATGAAGACAATGAGCAGTTCTTC.

CDR3 sequence: CASRDYQETQYF. CDR3 bases: TGTGCCAGCCGGGACTATCAAGAGACCCAGTACTTC. This chain connects TRBV6-5 to TRBJ2-5, with 7 positions matching TRBD2. The ends lost 8 bases at V and 2 bases at J; junction bases unmatched: 2. Germline loops: CDR1 MNHEY, CDR2 SVGAGI. This CDR3 is built from 12 residues.

V gene TRBV9 combines with J gene TRBJ1-4, with D hard to call. This CDR3 has 15 residues. The V end was cut by 4 bases, the J end by 4 bases, with 14 bases between. In germline, CDR1 is SGDLS, CDR2 YYNGEE. This CDR3 is CASSPGEALNEKLFF. The CDR3 nucleotides are TGTGCCAGCAGCCCTGGCGAAGCCCTTAATGAAAAACTGTTTTTT.

This chain links TRBV12-5 with TRBJ1-2; 9 bases map to TRBD1. Per the germline V gene, CDR1 is LGHNT and CDR2 is FRNRAP. Trimming at V came to 5 bases and at J to 4 bases, leaving 11 bases not matched to a gene. The CDR3 runs to 16 residues. CDR3 DNA: TGTGCTAGTGGTCCAACAGCCGGGACAGGGATCTATGGCTACACCTTC. Amino acids: CASGPTAGTGIYGYTF.